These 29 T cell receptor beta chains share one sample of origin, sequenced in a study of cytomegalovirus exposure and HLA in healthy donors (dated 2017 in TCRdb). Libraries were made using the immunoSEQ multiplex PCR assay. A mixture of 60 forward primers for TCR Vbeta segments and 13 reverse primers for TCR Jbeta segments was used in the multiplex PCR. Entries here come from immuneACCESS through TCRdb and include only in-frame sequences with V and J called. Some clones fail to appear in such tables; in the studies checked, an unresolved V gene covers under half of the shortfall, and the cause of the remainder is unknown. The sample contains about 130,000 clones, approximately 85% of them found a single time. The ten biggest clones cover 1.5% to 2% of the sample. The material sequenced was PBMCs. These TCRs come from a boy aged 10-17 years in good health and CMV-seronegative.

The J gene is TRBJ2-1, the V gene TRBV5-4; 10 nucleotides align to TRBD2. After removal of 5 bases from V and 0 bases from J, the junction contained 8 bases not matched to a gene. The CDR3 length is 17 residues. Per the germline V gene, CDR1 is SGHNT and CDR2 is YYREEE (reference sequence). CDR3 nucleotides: TGTGCCAGCAGGAGAGCGGGAGGGGCCAGCTCCTACAATGAGCAGTTCTTC. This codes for CASRRAGGASSYNEQFF.

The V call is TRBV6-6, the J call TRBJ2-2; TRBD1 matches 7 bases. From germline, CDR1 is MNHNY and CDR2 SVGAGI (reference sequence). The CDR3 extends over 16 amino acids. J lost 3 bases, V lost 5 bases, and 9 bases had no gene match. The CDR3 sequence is CASSGPGQRHTGELFF. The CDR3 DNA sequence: TGTGCCAGCAGTGGCCCGGGACAGAGACACACCGGGGAGCTGTTTTTT.

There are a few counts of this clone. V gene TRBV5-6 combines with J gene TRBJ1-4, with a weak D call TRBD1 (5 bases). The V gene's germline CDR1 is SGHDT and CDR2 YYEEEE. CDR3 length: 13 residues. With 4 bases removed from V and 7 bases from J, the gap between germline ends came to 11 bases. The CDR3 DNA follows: TGTGCCAGCAGCGGCGGGACGTCTGAAAAACTGTTTTTT. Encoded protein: CASSGGTSEKLFF.

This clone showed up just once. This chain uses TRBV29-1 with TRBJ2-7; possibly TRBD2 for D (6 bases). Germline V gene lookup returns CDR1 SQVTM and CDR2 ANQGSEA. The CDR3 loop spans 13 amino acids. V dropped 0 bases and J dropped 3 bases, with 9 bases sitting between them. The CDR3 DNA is TGCAGCGTTGAAGACGAGGGAGGCTACGAGCAGTACTTC. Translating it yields CSVEDEGGYEQYF.

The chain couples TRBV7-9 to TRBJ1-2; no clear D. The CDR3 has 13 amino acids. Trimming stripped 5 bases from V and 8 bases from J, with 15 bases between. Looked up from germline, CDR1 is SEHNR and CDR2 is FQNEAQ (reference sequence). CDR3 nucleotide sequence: TGTGCCAGCAGCGATTCCCCCCCCGAGGGCTACACCTTC. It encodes CASSDSPPEGYTF.

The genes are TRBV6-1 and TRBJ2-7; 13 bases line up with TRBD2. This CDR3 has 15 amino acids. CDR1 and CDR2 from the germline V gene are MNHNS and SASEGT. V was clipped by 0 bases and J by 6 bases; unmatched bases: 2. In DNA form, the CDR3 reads TGTGCCAGCAGTGAAGCGGGACTAGCGGGACCCGAGCAGTACTTC. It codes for CASSEAGLAGPEQYF.

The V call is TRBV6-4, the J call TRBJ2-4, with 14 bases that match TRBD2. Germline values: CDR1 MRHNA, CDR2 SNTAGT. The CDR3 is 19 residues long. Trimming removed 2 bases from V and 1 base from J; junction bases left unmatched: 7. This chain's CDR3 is CASSDPGLAGDRAKNIQYF. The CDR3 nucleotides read TGTGCCAGCAGTGACCCGGGACTAGCGGGGGATAGGGCCAAAAACATTCAGTACTTC.

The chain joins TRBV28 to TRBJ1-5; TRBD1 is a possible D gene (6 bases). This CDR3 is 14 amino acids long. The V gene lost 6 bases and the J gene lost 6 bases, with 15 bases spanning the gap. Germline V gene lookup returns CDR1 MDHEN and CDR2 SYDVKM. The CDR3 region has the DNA TGTGCCAGCAGAGACAGGTTATGGATTCAGCCCCAGCATTTT. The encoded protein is CASRDRLWIQPQHF.

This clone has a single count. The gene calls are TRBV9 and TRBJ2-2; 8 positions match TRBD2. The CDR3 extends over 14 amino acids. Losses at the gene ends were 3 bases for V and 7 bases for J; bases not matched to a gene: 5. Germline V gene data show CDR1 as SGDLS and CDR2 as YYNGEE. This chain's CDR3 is CASSGARGGGELFF. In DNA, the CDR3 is TGTGCCAGCAGCGGAGCCCGGGGGGGCGGGGAGCTGTTTTTT.

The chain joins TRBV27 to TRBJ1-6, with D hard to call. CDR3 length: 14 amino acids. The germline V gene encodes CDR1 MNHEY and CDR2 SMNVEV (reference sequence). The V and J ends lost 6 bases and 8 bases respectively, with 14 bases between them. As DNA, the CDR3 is TGTGCCAGCAGCGTCGGCGGAACGTATTCACCCCTCCACTTT. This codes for CASSVGGTYSPLHF.

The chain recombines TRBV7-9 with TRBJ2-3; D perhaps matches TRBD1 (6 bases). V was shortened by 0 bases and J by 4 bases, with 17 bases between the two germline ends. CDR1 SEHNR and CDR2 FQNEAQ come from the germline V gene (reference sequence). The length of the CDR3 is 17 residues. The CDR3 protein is CASSLAFRGQGADTQYF. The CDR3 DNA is TGTGCCAGCAGCTTAGCGTTCAGGGGCCAAGGCGCAGATACGCAGTATTTT.

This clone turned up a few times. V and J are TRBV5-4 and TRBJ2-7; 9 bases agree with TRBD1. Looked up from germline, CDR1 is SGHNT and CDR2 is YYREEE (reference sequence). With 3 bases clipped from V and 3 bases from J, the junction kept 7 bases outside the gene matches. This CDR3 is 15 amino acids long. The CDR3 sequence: CASSSPGQGNYEQYF. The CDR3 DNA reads TGTGCCAGCAGCTCACCGGGACAGGGAAACTACGAGCAGTACTTC.

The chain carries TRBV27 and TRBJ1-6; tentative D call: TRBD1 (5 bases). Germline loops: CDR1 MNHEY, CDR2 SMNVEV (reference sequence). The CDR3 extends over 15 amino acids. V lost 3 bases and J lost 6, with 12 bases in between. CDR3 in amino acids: CASSFEHRSNSPLHF. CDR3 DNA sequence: TGTGCCAGCAGTTTCGAGCACAGGTCTAATTCACCCCTCCACTTT.

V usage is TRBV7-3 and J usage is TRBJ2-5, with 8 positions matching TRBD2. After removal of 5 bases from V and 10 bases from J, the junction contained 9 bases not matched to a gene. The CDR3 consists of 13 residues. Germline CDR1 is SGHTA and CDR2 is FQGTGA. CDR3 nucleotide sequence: TGTGCCAGCAGCCCCTCTAACGCGGGGGGCCAGTACTTC. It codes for CASSPSNAGGQYF. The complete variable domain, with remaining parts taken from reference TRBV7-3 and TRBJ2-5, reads GAGVSQTPSNKVTEKGKYVELRCDPISGHTALYWYRQSLGQGPEFLIYFQGTGAADDSGLPNDRFFAVRPEGSVSTLKIQRTERGDSAVYLCASSPSNAGGQYFGPGTRLLVL.

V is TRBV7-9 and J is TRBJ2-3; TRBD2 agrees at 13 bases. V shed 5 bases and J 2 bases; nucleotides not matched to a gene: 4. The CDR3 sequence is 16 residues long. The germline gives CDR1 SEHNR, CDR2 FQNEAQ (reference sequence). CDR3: CASSGGLAGTTDTQYF. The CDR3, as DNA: TGTGCCAGCAGCGGGGGACTAGCGGGAACCACAGATACGCAGTATTTT.

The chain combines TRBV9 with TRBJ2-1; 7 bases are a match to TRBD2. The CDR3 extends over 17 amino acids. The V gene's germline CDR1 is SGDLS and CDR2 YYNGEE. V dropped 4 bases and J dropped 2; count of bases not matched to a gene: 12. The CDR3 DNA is TGTGCCAGCAGCATCCCTGCTAGCGGTACTACCTACAATGAGCAGTTCTTC. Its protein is CASSIPASGTTYNEQFF.

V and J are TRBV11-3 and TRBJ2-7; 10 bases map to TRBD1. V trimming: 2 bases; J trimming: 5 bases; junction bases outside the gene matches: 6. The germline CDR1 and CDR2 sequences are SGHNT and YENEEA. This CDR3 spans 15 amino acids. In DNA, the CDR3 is TGTGCCAGCAGCTTACTTGGACAGGGGGTCCACGAGCAGTACTTC. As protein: CASSLLGQGVHEQYF.

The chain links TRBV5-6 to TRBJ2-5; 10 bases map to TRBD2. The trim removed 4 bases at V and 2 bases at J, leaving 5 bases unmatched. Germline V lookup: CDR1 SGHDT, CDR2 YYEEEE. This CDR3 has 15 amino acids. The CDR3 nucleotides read TGTGCCAGCAGCCCACTTAGCGGGAGGCAAGAGACCCAGTACTTC. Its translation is CASSPLSGRQETQYF.

The CDR3, as DNA: TGTGCCAGCAGTGGGTTGTGGGGCCTCTCTGGAAACACCATATATTTT. Translation gives CASSGLWGLSGNTIYF. The chain couples TRBV25-1 to TRBJ1-3, with a tentative D call TRBD1 (5 bases). CDR1 and CDR2 (germline): MGHDK, SYGVNS. V lost 4 bases and J lost 0, with 13 bases in between. The CDR3 runs 16 residues.

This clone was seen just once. The chain's CDR3 is CASSIDGLGANVLTF. The CDR3 DNA follows: TGTGCCAGCTCAATAGACGGACTGGGGGCCAACGTCCTGACTTTC. This chain joins TRBV18 and TRBJ2-6, with a weak D call TRBD2 (5 bases). Trimming removed 5 bases at V and 4 bases at J, with 12 bases between. This CDR3 contains 15 residues. CDR1 KGHSH and CDR2 LQKENI come from the germline V gene.

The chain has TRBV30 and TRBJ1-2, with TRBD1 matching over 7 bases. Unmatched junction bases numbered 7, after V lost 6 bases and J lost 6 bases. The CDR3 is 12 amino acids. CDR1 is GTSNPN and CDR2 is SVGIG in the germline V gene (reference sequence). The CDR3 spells CACLGTADGYTF. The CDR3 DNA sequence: TGTGCCTGCCTAGGGACAGCGGATGGCTACACCTTC.

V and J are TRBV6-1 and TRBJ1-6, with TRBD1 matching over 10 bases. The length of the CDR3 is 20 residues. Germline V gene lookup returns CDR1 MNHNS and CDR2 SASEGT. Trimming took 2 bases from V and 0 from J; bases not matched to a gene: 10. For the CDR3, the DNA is TGTGCCAGCAGTGAAACCCCGGGACAGGGGTCGAGCTCCTATAATTCACCCCTCCACTTT. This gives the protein CASSETPGQGSSSYNSPLHF.

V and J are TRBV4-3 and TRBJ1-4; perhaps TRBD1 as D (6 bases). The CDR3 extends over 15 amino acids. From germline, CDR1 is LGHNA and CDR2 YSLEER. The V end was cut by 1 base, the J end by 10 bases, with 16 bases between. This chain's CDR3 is CASSQGLGTGRKLFF. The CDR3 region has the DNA TGCGCCAGCAGCCAAGGATTAGGAACAGGGCGAAAACTGTTTTTT.

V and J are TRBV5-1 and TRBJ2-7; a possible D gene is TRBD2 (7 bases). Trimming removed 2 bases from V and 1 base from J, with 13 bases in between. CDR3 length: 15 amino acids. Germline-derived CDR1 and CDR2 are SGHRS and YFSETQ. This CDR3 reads CASSFRRGPSYEQYF. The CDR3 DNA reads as TGCGCCAGCAGCTTTCGGCGGGGGCCATCCTACGAGCAGTACTTC.

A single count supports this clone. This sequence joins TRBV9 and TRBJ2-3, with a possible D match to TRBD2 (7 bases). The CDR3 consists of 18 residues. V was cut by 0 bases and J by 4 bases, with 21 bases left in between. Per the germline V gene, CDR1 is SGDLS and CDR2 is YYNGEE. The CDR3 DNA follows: TGTGCCAGCAGCGTAGGGGAGAGGGGGGGCCTTATCTCAGATACGCAGTATTTT. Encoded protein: CASSVGERGGLISDTQYF.

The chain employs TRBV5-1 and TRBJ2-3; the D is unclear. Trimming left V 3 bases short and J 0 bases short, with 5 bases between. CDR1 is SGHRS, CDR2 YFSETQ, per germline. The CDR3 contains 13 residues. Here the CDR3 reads CASSYGSTDTQYF. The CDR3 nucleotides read TGCGCCAGCAGCTACGGTAGCACAGATACGCAGTATTTT.

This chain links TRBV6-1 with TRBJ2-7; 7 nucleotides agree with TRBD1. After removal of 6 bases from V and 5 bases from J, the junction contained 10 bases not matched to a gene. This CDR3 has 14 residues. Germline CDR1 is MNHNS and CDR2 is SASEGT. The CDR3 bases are TGTGCCAGCAGAGACAGGGCCTTTTTCGACGAGCAGTACTTC. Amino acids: CASRDRAFFDEQYF.

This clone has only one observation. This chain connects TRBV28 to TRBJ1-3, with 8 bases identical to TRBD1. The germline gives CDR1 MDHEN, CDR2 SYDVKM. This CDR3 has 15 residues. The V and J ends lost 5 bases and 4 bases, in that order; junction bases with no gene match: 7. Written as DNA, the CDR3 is TGTGCCAGCAGTGCGACAGGGGCGAAAGGAAACACCATATATTTT. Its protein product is CASSATGAKGNTIYF.

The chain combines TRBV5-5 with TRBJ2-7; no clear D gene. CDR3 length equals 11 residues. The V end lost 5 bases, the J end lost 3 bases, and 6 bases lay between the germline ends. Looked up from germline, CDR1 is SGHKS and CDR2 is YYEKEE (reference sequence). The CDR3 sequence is CASSLVYEQYF. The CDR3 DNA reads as TGTGCCAGCAGTTTAGTCTACGAGCAGTACTTC.